This T cell receptor beta chain derives from a study of T cells after yellow fever vaccination. For the study at large: The SMART-Seq v4 Ultra Low Input method served to prepare the low-cell-number fractions. Study-wide points: Within FACS-sorted repertoires, abundant clonotypes contaminating from the bulk population could be present. Of the clonotypes, a small share occurred in both CD4 and CD8 compartments.

Notes on this clonotype: Its target is not known.

UMIs were added to TCR cDNA along with a universal primer site when it was made by 5'RACE template switching. From the 5' RACE reads, TCRdb called clonotypes with MiXCR, one entry per CDR3 protein. The sample gives about 260,000 distinct CDR3 sequences, 10% to 15% of which show up once; roughly 0.5% is in the top ten. V shed 6 bases and J shed 2 bases, with 16 bases lying between them. CDR1 is LNHDA and CDR2 is SQIVND in the germline V gene (reference sequence). CDR3 length equals 15 residues. The J gene is TRBJ1-2, the V gene TRBV19, with D unresolved. The sample consisted of CD4+ T cells sorted from PBMCs, taken 45 days after the yellow fever booster vaccination. This TCR was sampled from a man aged 30 to 45 who received the YFV17D yellow fever vaccine. The DNA of the CDR3 is TGTGCCAGTAGCCGTGGAGCCACTGGAAACTATGGCTACACCTTC. It is translated as CASSRGATGNYGYTF. Together with reference TRBV19 and TRBJ1-2, the CDR3 gives the full variable domain: DGGITQSPKYLFRKEGQNVTLSCEQNLNHDAMYWYRQDPGQGLRLIYYSQIVNDFQKGDIAEGYSVSREKKESFPLTVTSAQKNPTAFYLCASSRGATGNYGYTFGSGTRLTVV.